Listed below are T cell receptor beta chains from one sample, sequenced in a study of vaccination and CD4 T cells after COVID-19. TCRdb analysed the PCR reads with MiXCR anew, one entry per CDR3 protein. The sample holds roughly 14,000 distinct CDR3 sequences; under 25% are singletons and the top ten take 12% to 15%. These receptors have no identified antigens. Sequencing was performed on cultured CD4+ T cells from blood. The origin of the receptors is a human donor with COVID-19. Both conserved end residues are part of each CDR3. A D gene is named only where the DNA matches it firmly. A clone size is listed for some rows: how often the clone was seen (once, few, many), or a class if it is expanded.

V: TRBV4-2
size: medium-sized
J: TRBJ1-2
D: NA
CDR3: CASSPQRGGVDGYTF
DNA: TGTGCCAGCAGCCCCCAGCGCGGCGGTGTCGATGGCTACACCTTC

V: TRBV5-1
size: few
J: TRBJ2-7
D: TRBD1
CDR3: CASSLGTGSSYEQYF
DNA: TGCGCCAGCAGCCTAGGGACAGGGAGCTCCTACGAGCAGTACTTC

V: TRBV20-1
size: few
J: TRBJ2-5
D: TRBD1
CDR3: CSARETGGRETQYF
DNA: TGCAGTGCTAGAGAGACAGGGGGCCGGGAGACCCAGTACTTC

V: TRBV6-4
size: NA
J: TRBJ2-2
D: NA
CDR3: CASSDSVHTGELFF
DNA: TGTGCCAGCAGTGACTCCGTCCACACCGGGGAGCTGTTTTTT

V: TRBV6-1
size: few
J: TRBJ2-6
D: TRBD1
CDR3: CASRDLTGQGTSGANVLTF
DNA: TGTGCCAGCAGAGACTTAACTGGACAGGGAACATCTGGGGCCAACGTCCTGACTTTC

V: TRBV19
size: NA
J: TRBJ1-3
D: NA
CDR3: CASSPGGNTIYF
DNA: TGTGCCAGTAGCCCGGGCGGAAACACCATATATTTT

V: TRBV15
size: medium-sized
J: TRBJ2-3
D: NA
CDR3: CATSRDAVSTDTQYF
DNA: TGTGCCACCAGCAGAGATGCGGTTAGCACAGATACGCAGTATTTT

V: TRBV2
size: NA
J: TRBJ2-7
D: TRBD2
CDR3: CASLTSGGYEQYF
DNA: TGTGCCAGCCTTACTAGCGGGGGGTACGAGCAGTACTTC

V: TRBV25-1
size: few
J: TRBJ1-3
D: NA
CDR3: CASSEFGSGILGNTIYF
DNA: TGTGCCAGCAGTGAATTTGGGTCAGGGATCCTCGGAAACACCATATATTTT

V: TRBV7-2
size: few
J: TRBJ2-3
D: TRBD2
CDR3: CASSLAGTGGTPDTQYF
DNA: TGTGCCAGCAGCTTAGCGGGGACCGGGGGGACCCCAGATACGCAGTATTTT

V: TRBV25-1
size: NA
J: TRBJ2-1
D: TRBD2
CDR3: CASSESLAGNEQFF
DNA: TGTGCCAGCAGTGAATCACTAGCGGGGAATGAGCAGTTCTTC

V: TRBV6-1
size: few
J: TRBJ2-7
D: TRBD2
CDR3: CASIFGGVIYEQYF
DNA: TGTGCCAGCATTTTCGGGGGGGTAATCTACGAGCAGTACTTC

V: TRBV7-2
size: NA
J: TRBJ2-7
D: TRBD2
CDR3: CASSLASSGAPYEQYF
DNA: TGTGCCAGCAGCTTAGCTTCTAGCGGGGCCCCCTACGAGCAGTACTTC

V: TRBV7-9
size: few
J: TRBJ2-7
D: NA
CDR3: CASSLAGETYEQYF
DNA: TGTGCCAGCAGCTTAGCTGGGGAAACCTACGAGCAGTACTTC

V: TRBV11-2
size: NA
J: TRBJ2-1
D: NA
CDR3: CASALPGGYNEQFF
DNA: TGTGCCAGCGCCCTCCCTGGGGGCTACAATGAGCAGTTCTTC

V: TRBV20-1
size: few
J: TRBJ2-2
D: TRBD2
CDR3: CSARDRRSGGAGELFF
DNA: TGCAGTGCTAGAGATAGGCGTAGCGGGGGGGCCGGGGAGCTGTTTTTT

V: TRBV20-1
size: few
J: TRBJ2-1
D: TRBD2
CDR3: CSARLAGGSSYNEQFF
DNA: TGCAGTGCCCGACTAGCGGGGGGTTCGAGTTACAATGAGCAGTTCTTC

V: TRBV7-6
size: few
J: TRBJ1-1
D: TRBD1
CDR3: CASSSPGQGRVNTEAFF
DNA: TGTGCCAGCAGCTCCCCCGGACAGGGGAGAGTGAACACTGAAGCTTTCTTT

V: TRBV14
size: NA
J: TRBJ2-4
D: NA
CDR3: CASSQSPPYIQYF
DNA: TGTGCCAGCAGCCAATCCCCCCCTTACATTCAGTACTTC

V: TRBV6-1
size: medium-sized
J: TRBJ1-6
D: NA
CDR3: CASSELRGVGSPLHF
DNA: TGTGCCAGCAGTGAATTGCGTGGTGTAGGTTCACCCCTCCACTTT

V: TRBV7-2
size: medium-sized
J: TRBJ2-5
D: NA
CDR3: CASSLTGVAGTAETQYF
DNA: TGTGCCAGCAGCCTAACAGGGGTAGCGGGAACGGCGGAGACCCAGTACTTC

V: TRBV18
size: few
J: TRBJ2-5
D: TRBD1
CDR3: CASSPERGRLETQYF
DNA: TGTGCCAGCTCACCTGAGAGGGGGCGTTTAGAGACCCAGTACTTC

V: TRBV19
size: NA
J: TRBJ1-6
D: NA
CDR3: CASSPPRGDNSPLHF
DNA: TGTGCCAGTAGTCCCCCCAGGGGCGACAATTCACCCCTCCACTTT

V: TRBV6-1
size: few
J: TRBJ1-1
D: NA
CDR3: CASSQSPTGYTEAFF
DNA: TGTGCCAGCAGTCAAAGCCCGACAGGTTACACTGAAGCTTTCTTT

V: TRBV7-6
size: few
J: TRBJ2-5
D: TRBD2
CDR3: CASSLTSGGKETQYF
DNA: TGTGCCAGCAGCTTAACTAGCGGGGGGAAAGAGACCCAGTACTTC

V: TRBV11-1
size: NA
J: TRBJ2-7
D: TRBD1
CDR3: CASSLTDRDYEQYF
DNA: TGTGCCAGCAGCTTAACGGACAGGGACTACGAGCAGTACTTC

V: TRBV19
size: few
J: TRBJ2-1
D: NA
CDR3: CASSIRGRRNEQFF
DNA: TGTGCCAGTAGTATCCGGGGGCGTAGGAATGAGCAGTTCTTC

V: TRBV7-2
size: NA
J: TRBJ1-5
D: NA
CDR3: CASSPGTQEGQPQHF
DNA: TGTGCCAGCAGTCCCGGGACCCAAGAAGGTCAGCCCCAGCATTTT

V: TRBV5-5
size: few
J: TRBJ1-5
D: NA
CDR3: CASSLDWVRVREQPQHF
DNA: TGTGCCAGCAGCTTGGACTGGGTCAGGGTGAGAGAGCAGCCCCAGCATTTT

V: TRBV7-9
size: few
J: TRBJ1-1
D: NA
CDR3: CASSSSGSTEAFF
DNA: TGTGCCAGCAGCTCCTCAGGGAGCACTGAAGCTTTCTTT

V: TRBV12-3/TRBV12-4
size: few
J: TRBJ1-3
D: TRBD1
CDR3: CASSYTGTAGNTIYF
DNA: TGTGCCAGCAGTTATACCGGGACAGCAGGAAACACCATATATTTT

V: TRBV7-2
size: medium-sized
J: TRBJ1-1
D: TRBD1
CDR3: CASSLGGAQGVNTEAFF
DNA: TGTGCCAGCAGCTTAGGAGGGGCGCAGGGGGTGAACACTGAAGCTTTCTTT

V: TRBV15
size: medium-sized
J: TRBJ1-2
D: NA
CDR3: CATAYRVENLAGYTF
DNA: TGTGCCACCGCCTACAGGGTTGAGAATTTGGCTGGCTACACCTTC

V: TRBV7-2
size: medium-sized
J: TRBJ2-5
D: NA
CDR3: CASSVGLVPYQETQYF
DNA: TGTGCCAGCAGCGTCGGTTTAGTCCCGTACCAAGAGACCCAGTACTTC

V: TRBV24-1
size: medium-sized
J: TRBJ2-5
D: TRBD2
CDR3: CATSDFTSGGRYQETQYF
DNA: TGTGCCACCAGTGATTTTACTAGCGGGGGCCGGTACCAAGAGACCCAGTACTTC

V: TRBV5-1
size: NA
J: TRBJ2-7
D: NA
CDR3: CASRIGVGEQYF
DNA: TGCGCCAGCAGAATAGGGGTTGGCGAGCAGTACTTC

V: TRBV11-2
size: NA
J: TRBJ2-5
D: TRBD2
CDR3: CASSGSGGQETRYF
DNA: TGTGCCAGCAGCGGCAGCGGGGGGCAAGAGACCCGGTACTTC

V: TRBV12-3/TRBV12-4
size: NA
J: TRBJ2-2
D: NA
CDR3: CASSFATANTGELFF
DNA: TGTGCCAGCAGTTTCGCGACAGCCAACACCGGGGAGCTGTTTTTT

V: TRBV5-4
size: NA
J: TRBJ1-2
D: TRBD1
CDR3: CASSLVTGGVYGYTF
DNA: TGTGCCAGCAGCTTGGTGACAGGGGGGGTCTATGGCTACACCTTC

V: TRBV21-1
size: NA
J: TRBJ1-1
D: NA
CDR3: CASSGQGATEAFF
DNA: TGTGCCAGCAGTGGACAGGGGGCCACTGAAGCTTTCTTT

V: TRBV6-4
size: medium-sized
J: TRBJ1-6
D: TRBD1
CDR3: CASLGDRDGSPLHF
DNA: TGTGCCAGCCTGGGGGACAGGGACGGCTCACCCCTCCACTTT

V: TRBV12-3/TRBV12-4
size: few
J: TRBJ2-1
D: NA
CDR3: CASSFPPHNEQFF
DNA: TGTGCCAGCAGTTTTCCCCCACACAATGAGCAGTTCTTC

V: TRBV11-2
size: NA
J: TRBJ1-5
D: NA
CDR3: CASSLEGPGTPGPRHF
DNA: TGTGCCAGCAGCTTAGAAGGGCCCGGTACCCCGGGGCCCCGGCATTTT

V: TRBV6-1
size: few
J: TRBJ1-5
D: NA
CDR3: CASSPPGGNQPQHF
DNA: TGTGCCAGCAGTCCCCCTGGGGGAAATCAGCCCCAGCATTTT

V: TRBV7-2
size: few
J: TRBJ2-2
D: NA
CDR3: CASSLVGGQNTGELFF
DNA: TGTGCCAGCAGCTTAGTCGGAGGACAGAACACCGGGGAGCTGTTTTTT

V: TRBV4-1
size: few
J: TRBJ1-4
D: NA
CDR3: CASSLTRGEKLFF
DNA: TGCGCCAGCAGCCTCACGCGGGGGGAAAAACTGTTTTTT